The TCR beta chain described here comes from a study of HIV-infected patients and healthy controls. The germline gives CDR1 SGHDN, CDR2 FVKESK. V shed 1 base and J shed 5 bases, with 14 bases lying between them. The CDR3 is made up of 15 amino acids. This clonotype showed up many times. Whole blood was used without fractionation, so all unsorted peripheral T cells were included. The RNA source was a roughly 2.5 ml peripheral blood draw. Reverse transcription used 450 to 500 ng RNA and constant-region primers for alpha and beta. Separate chain-specific third strand synthesis with multiplexing indices produced the alpha and beta libraries. TCRdb re-called the 5' RACE reads through MiXCR, storing one row per CDR3 protein. Of around 5,800 distinct CDR3 sequences listed, around 25% are singletons.

The sequence came from an adult with HIV infection. The chain recombines TRBV14 with TRBJ2-5; possible D gene TRBD1, 6 bases. Sample: blood, taken before antiretroviral therapy. Here the CDR3 DNA reads TGTGCCAGCAGCCAAGTTGGCAGGGGAGAGGAGACCCAGTACTTC. Its protein is CASSQVGRGEETQYF. Variable domain in full (rest from reference TRBV14 and TRBJ2-5): EAGVTQFPSHSVIEKGQTVTLRCDPISGHDNLYWYRRVMGKEIKFLLHFVKESKQDESGMPNNRFLAERTGGTYSTLKVQPAELEDSGVYFCASSQVGRGEETQYFGPGTRLLVL.